This T cell receptor (beta chain) comes out of a study of human T cells and chemical hapten exposure. Study as a whole: Across samples, TCR yields varied, mostly owing to small differences in pooled library volumes. General study points: It should be noted that donors had alopecia, so their immune response may differ from healthy people's. In comparison with controls, expanded TCRs gave rise to a significantly larger number of large CDR3 similarity clusters.

Time point denoted: pre-sensitization, week 0. Documented treatment: therapeutic diphenylcyclopropenone sensitization with weekly scalp DPC. With regard to this clonotype: Its antigen is not known.

CDR1 is SNHLY and CDR2 is FYNNEI in the germline V gene. V was clipped by 3 bases and J by 8 bases; unmatched bases: 10. There are 15 residues in the CDR3. Library preparation tagged each individual cDNA molecule with a unique molecular identifier. TCRdb reprocessed the RACE reads with MiXCR, giving one entry per CDR3 protein. The table includes approximately 320,000 distinct CDR3 sequences, approximately 5.8% detected once. Sequenced here: whole blood, sampled in connection with sensitization to the hapten diphenylcyclopropenone (DPC). The gene calls are TRBV2 and TRBJ1-2, with TRBD1 identical over 9 bases. This TCR derives from a woman under 30 with alopecia areata. Some clones in this sample may be carry-over from other donors' samples. CDR3 residues: CASSEPRQGDGGYTF. In DNA form, the CDR3 reads TGTGCCAGCAGTGAGCCCCGACAGGGGGATGGGGGCTACACCTTC.